This T cell receptor (beta chain) was identified in a study of cytomegalovirus exposure and HLA in healthy donors. CDR3 length: 13 residues. Trimming left V 1 base short and J 8 bases short, with 9 bases between. Germline CDR1 is SGHDT and CDR2 is YYEEEE. The PCR was carried out with 60 Vbeta primers and 13 Jbeta primers. TCRdb's copy holds only in-frame clones and misses some; the assay was immunoSEQ multiplex PCR. Among roughly 180,000 clones listed, roughly 80% were seen once. A word on this clone: What it binds is unknown.

Notes on the study in general: Earlier results showed most TCR beta V segments being productive about 87% or about 30% of the time.

Sequencing was performed on PBMCs. The receptor was isolated from a woman in her thirties or forties in good health and CMV-seropositive. J is TRBJ1-4 and V is TRBV5-6, with D unclear. The CDR3, as DNA: TGTGCCAGCAGCTTGCGGCAGACAGAAAAACTGTTTTTT. Protein product: CASSLRQTEKLFF.